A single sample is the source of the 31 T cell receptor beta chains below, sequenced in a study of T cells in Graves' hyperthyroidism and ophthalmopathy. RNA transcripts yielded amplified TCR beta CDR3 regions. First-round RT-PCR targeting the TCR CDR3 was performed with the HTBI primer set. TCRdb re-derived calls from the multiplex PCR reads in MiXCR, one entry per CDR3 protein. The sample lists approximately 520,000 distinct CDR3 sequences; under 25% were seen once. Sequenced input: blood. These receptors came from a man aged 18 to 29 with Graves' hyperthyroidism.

The CDR3 is CAIRKDRDRGRNEQYF. The CDR3 bases are TGTGCCATCAGAAAGGACCGGGACAGGGGGCGCAACGAGCAGTACTTC. The chain has TRBV10-3 and TRBJ2-7; 12 nucleotides match TRBD1. The germline V gene has CDR1 ENHRY and CDR2 SYGVKD. Trimming took 6 bases from V and 5 from J; bases not matched to a gene: 11. The CDR3 sequence is 16 residues long.

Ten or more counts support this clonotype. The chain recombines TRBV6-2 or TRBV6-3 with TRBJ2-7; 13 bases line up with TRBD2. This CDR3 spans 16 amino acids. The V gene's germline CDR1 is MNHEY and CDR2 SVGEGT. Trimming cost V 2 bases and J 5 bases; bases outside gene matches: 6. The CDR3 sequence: CASSYLGLAGADEQYF. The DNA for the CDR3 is TGTGCCAGCAGTTACCTCGGACTAGCGGGGGCGGACGAGCAGTACTTC.

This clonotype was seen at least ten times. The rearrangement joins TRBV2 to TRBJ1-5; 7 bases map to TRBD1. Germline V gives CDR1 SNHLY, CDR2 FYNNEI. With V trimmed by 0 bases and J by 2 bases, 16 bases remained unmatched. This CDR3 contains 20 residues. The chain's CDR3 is CASSEAPWDSLRRGNQPQHF. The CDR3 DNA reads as TGTGCCAGCAGTGAAGCCCCTTGGGACAGCCTTAGAAGGGGCAATCAGCCCCAGCATTTT. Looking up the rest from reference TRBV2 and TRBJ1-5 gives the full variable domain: EPEVTQTPSHQVTQMGQEVILRCVPISNHLYFYWYRQILGQKVEFLVSFYNNEISEKSEIFDDQFSVERPDGSNFTLKIRSTKLEDSAMYFCASSEAPWDSLRRGNQPQHFGDGTRLSIL.

The CDR3 region is CAWSYPGVPSNQPQHF. For the CDR3, the DNA is TGTGCCTGGAGTTACCCGGGAGTGCCGAGCAATCAGCCCCAGCATTTT. The rearrangement uses TRBV30 and TRBJ1-5; D gene ambiguous. Germline V gene lookup returns CDR1 GTSNPN and CDR2 SVGIG (reference sequence). Trimming pared 2 bases from V and 1 base from J, leaving 15 bases between. The CDR3 covers 16 residues.

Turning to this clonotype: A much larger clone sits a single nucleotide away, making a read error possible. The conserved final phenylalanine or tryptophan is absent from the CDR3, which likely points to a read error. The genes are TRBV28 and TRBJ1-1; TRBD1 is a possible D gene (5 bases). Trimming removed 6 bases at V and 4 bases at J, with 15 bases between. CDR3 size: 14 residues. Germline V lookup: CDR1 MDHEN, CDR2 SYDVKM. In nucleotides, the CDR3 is TGTGCCAGCAGCTCATCTATCGGGGGCACTGAAGCTTTCTCT. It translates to CASSSSIGGTEAFS.

The CDR3 DNA is TGTGCCAGCAGAAGGGGCCCGAACACCGGGGAGCTGTTTTTT. Its protein is CASRRGPNTGELFF. This chain uses TRBV6-1 with TRBJ2-2, with a tentative D call TRBD1 (5 bases). The CDR3 length is 14 residues. In germline, CDR1 is MNHNS, CDR2 SASEGT. The V end lost 6 bases, the J end lost 0 bases, and 8 bases lay between the germline ends.

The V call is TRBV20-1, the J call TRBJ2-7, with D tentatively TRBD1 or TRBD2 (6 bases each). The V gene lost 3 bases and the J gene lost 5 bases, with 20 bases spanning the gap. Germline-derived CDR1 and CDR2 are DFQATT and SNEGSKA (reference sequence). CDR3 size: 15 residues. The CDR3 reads CSARLPGGAFNEQYF. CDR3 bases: TGCAGTGCTAGGCTCCCCGGGGGCGCGTTCAACGAGCAGTACTTC.

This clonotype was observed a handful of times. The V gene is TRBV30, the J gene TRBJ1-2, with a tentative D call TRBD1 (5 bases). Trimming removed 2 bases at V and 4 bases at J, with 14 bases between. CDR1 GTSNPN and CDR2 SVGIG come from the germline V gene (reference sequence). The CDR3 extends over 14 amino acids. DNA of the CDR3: TGTGCCTGGAGTCCACGCCTTGACAGCTATGGCTACACCTTC. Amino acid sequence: CAWSPRLDSYGYTF.

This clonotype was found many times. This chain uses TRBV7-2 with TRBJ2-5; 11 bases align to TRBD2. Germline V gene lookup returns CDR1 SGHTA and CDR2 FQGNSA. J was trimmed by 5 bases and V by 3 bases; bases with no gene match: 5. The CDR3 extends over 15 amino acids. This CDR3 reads CASSFSGGAGETQYF. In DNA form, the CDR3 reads TGTGCCAGCAGCTTTAGCGGGGGGGCCGGGGAGACCCAGTACTTC.

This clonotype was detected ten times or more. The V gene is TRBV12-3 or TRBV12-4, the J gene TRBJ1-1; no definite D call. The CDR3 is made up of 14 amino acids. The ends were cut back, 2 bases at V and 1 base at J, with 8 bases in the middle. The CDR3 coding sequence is TGTGCCAGCAGTTTATATCAACCGAACACTGAAGCTTTCTTT. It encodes CASSLYQPNTEAFF.

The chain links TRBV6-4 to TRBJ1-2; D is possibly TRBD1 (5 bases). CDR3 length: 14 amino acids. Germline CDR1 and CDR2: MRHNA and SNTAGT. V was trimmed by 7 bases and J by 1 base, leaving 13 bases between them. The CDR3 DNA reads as TGTGCCAGCATGGGGCGATTACTTAACTATGGCTACACCTTC. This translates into CASMGRLLNYGYTF.

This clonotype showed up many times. This chain's CDR3 is CASSLGGEWADPGELFF. The CDR3 DNA follows: TGTGCCAGCAGTTTAGGAGGTGAATGGGCGGACCCCGGGGAGCTGTTTTTT. The chain carries TRBV12-3 or TRBV12-4 and TRBJ2-2; D is ambiguous. The CDR3 has 17 amino acids. V lost 1 base and J 6 bases, leaving 18 bases between the germline ends.

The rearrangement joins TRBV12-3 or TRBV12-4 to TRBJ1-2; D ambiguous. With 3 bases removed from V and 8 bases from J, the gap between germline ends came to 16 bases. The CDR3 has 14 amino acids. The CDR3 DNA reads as TGTGCCAGCAGTTTTTCGGCAGGCTACGAGGGCTACACCTTC. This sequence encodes CASSFSAGYEGYTF.

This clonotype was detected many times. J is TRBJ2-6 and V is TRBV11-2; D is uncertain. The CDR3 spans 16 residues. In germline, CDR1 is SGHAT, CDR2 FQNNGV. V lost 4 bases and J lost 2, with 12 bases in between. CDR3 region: CASSSPNHPGANVLTF. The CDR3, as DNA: TGTGCCAGCAGCTCCCCAAACCACCCTGGGGCCAACGTCCTGACTTTC.

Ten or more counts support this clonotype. The CDR3 DNA is TGTGCCAGCAGTCCACGGACAGGGTCTTTCGAGCAGTACTTC. Translation gives CASSPRTGSFEQYF. The V and J genes are TRBV28 and TRBJ2-7; 8 nucleotides line up with TRBD1. The trim removed 5 bases at V and 6 bases at J, leaving 9 bases unmatched. Germline CDR1 is MDHEN and CDR2 is SYDVKM. This CDR3 region has 14 residues.

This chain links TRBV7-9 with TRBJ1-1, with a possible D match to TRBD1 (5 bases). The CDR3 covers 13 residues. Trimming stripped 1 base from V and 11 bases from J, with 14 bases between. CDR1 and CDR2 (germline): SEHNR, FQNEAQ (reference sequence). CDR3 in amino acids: CASSLGPGTAAFF. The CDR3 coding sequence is TGTGCCAGCAGCTTAGGACCAGGGACGGCTGCTTTCTTT. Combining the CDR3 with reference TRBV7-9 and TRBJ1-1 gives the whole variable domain DTGVSQNPRHKITKRGQNVTFRCDPISEHNRLYWYRQTLGQGPEFLTYFQNEAQLEKSRLLSDRFSAERPKGSFSTLEIQRTEQGDSAMYLCASSLGPGTAAFFGQGTRLTVV.

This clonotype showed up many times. CDR3 nucleotides: TGTGCCAGCACATCAGAGACCACTGAAGCTTTCTTT. This translates into CASTSETTEAFF. The chain joins TRBV6-5 to TRBJ1-1, with D unclear. The CDR3 has 12 amino acids. The germline V and J ends were trimmed by 7 bases and 4 bases, with 10 bases remaining between them. The V gene's germline CDR1 is MNHEY and CDR2 SVGAGI.

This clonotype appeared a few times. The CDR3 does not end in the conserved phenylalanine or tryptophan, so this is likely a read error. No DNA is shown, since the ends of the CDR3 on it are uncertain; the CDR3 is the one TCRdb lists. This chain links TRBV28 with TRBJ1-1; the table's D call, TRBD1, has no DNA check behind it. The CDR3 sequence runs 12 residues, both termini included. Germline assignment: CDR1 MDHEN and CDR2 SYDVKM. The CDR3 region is CATRTRGTEACL.

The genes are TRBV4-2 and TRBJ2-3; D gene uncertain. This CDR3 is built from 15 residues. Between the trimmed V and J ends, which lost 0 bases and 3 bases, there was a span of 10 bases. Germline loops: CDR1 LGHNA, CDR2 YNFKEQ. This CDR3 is CASSQDPRITDTQYF. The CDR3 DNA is TGTGCCAGCAGCCAAGATCCCAGAATTACAGATACGCAGTATTTT.

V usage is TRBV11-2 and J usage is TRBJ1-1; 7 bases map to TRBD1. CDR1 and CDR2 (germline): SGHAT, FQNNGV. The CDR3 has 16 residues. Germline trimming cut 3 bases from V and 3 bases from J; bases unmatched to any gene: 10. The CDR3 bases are TGTGCCAGCAGCTTCCCTCGAGGCAGGGGGGACACTGAAGCTTTCTTT. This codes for CASSFPRGRGDTEAFF.

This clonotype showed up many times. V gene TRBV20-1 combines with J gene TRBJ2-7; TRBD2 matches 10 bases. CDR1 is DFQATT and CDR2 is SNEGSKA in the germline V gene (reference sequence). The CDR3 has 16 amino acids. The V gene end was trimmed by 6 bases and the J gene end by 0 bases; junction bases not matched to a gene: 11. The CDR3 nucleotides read TGCAGTGCCCGGGGTAGCGGGGGGCCAAGCTCCTACGAGCAGTACTTC. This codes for CSARGSGGPSSYEQYF.

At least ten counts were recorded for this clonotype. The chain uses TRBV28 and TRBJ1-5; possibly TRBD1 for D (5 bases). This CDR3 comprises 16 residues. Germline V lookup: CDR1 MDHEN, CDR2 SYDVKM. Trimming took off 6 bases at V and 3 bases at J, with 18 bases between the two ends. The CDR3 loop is CASSLPLWGDNQPQHF. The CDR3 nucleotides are TGTGCCAGCAGCTTACCCCTGTGGGGGGACAATCAGCCCCAGCATTTT.

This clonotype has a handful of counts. CDR3 sequence: CAINRLGPSSYEQYF. CDR3 nucleotides: TGTGCCATCAATCGGTTGGGGCCGAGCTCCTACGAGCAGTACTTC. The chain joins TRBV10-3 to TRBJ2-7, with a tentative D call TRBD1 (5 bases). The germline V and J ends were trimmed by 7 bases and 0 bases, with 16 bases remaining between them. The length of the CDR3 is 15 residues. Germline CDR1 ENHRY, CDR2 SYGVKD.

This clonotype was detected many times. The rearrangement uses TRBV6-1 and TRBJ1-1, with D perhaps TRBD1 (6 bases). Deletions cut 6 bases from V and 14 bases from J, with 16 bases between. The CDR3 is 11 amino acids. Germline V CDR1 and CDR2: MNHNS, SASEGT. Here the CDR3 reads CASSRPGQRFF. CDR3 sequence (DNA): TGTGCCAGCAGCCGTCCTGGACAGCGCTTCTTT.

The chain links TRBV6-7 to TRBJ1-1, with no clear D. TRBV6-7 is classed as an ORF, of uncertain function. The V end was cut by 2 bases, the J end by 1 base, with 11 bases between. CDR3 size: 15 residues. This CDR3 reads CASSYGRQTNTEAFF. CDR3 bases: TGTGCCAGCAGTTACGGTCGGCAGACGAACACTGAAGCTTTCTTT.

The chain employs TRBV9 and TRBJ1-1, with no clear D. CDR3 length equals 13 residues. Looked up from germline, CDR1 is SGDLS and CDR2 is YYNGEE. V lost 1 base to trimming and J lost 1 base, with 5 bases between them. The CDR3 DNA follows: TGTGCCAGCAGCGTATCCTCGAACACTGAAGCTTTCTTT. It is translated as CASSVSSNTEAFF. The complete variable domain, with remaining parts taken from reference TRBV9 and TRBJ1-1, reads DSGVTQTPKHLITATGQRVTLRCSPRSGDLSVYWYQQSLDQGLQFLIQYYNGEERAKGNILERFSAQQFPDLHSELNLSSLELGDSALYFCASSVSSNTEAFFGQGTRLTVV.

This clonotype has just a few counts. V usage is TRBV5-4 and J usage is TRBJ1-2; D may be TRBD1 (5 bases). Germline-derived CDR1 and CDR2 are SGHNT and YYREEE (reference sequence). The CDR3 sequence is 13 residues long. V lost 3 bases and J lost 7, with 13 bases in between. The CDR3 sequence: CASSSTAGAGYTF. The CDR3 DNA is TGTGCCAGCAGCTCGACAGCCGGGGCTGGCTACACCTTC.

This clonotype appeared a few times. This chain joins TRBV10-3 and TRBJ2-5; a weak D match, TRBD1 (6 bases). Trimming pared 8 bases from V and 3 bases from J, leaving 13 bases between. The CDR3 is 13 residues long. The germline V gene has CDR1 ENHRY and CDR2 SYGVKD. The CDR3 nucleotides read TGTGCCATCGCCGCAGACAGGAAAGAGACCCAGTACTTC. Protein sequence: CAIAADRKETQYF.

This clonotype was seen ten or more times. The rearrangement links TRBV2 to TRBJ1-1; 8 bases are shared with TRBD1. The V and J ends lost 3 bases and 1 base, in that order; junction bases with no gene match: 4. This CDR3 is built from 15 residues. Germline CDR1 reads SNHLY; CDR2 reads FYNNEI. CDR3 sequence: CASSDTGGPNTEAFF. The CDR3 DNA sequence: TGTGCCAGCAGTGACACAGGGGGACCGAACACTGAAGCTTTCTTT.

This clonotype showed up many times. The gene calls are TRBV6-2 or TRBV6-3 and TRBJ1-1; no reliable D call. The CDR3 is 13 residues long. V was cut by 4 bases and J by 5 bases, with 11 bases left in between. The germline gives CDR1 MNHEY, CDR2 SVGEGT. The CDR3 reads CASSSELGTEAFF. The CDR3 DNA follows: TGTGCCAGCAGTTCCGAACTGGGGACTGAAGCTTTCTTT.

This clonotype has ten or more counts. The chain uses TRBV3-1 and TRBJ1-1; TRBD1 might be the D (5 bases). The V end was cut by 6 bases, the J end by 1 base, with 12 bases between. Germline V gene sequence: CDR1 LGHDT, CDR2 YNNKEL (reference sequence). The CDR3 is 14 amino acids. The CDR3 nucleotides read TGTGCCAGCAGTCAGTGTACAGGGAACACTGAAGCTTTCTTT. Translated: CASSQCTGNTEAFF. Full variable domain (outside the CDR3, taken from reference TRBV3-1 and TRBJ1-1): DTAVSQTPKYLVTQMGNDKSIKCEQNLGHDTMYWYKQDSKKFLKIMFSYNNKELIINETVPNRFSPKSPDKAHLNLHINSLELGDSAVYFCASSQCTGNTEAFFGQGTRLTVV.